The 21 T cell receptor beta chains in this list originate from one sample, sequenced in a study of T cell repertoires in cytomegalovirus infection (dated 2019 in TCRdb). The data were produced on an Illumina HiSeq 1500. TCRdb handled the public reads itself, with Q25 trimming in fastp and clone calling in MiXCR, and kept productive beta chains. Every distinct CDR3 protein forms one entry, paired with its most common genes and DNA. Across this sample there are approximately 500,000 distinct CDR3 sequences, with around 27% seen only once. Roughly 13% of the sample is held by the ten biggest clonotypes. Source material: PBMCs. These receptors originate from a human donor in good health (CMV status not recorded). Some clones in this sample may be carry-over from other donors' samples.

The chain recombines TRBV28 with TRBJ2-7, with a weak D call TRBD1 (5 bases). Trimming stripped 5 bases from V and 6 bases from J, with 17 bases between. Germline V gene data show CDR1 as MDHEN and CDR2 as SYDVKM. The CDR3 is 14 amino acids. Here the CDR3 reads CASSVPSPGREQYF. The CDR3 DNA reads as TGTGCCAGCAGTGTACCCAGCCCAGGGCGCGAGCAGTACTTC. The whole variable domain, filled in from reference TRBV28 and TRBJ2-7, reads DVKVTQSSRYLVKRTGEKVFLECVQDMDHENMFWYRQDPGLGLRLIYFSYDVKMKEKGDIPEGYSVSREKKERFSLILESASTNQTSMYLCASSVPSPGREQYFGPGTRLTVT.

The chain links TRBV6-5 to TRBJ2-7; 10 nucleotides agree with TRBD1. CDR1 MNHEY and CDR2 SVGAGI come from the germline V gene. The CDR3 length is 13 residues. V lost 5 bases, J lost 7 bases, and 5 bases stayed unmatched. The CDR3 loop is CASSPRTGGEQYF. The CDR3 coding sequence is TGTGCCAGCAGTCCCCGGACAGGGGGAGAGCAGTACTTC.

V and J are TRBV4-1 and TRBJ2-5; the match to TRBD2 covers 9 bases. The V gene end was trimmed by 0 bases and the J gene end by 5 bases; junction bases not matched to a gene: 7. Germline loops: CDR1 MGHRA, CDR2 YSYEKL. This CDR3 contains 16 residues. CDR3 nucleotide sequence: TGCGCCAGCAGCCAAGAAGCGGGAGGTTCCTGGGAGACCCAGTACTTC. Its protein product is CASSQEAGGSWETQYF.

This rearrangement joins TRBV5-4 to TRBJ2-3; TRBD1 agrees at 7 bases. This CDR3 has 14 residues. CDR1 and CDR2 from the germline V gene are SGHNT and YYREEE (reference sequence). V shed 4 bases, J shed 2 bases, and the junction held 4 bases outside the gene matches. For the CDR3, the DNA is TGTGCCAGCAGCCGACAGGGTTACACAGATACGCAGTATTTT. Translating gives CASSRQGYTDTQYF.

The table lists this clonotype with many counts. For the CDR3, the DNA is TGTGCCAGCAAGGTCCAGGGGGCCGACTACAATGAGCAGTTCTTC. Translating gives CASKVQGADYNEQFF. The chain links TRBV28 to TRBJ2-1; 8 bases are a match to TRBD1. Germline-derived CDR1 and CDR2 are MDHEN and SYDVKM. This CDR3 contains 15 residues. V was clipped by 7 bases and J by 3 bases; unmatched bases: 8.

V and J are TRBV27 and TRBJ2-1, with 11 bases identical to TRBD2. Looked up from germline, CDR1 is MNHEY and CDR2 is SMNVEV (reference sequence). V trimming: 10 bases; J trimming: 7 bases; junction bases outside the gene matches: 6. This CDR3 has 13 amino acids. CDR3 in amino acids: CATVAGGFNEQFF. CDR3 DNA: TGTGCCACCGTAGCGGGAGGGTTTAATGAGCAGTTCTTC.

The chain is built from TRBV29-1 and TRBJ2-1, with D perhaps TRBD2 (5 bases). The CDR3 extends over 13 amino acids. V was cut by 4 bases and J by 9 bases, with 16 bases left in between. In germline, CDR1 is SQVTM, CDR2 ANQGSEA. CDR3 nucleotide sequence: TGCAGCGTTGGCAGCGGCGCGTTCGGTGAGCAGTTCTTC. Residues: CSVGSGAFGEQFF.

This clonotype was picked up many times. The CDR3 nucleotides read TGTGCCAGCAGCCGCCCCCCCTATGAGCAGTTCTTC. Translating gives CASSRPPYEQFF. The rearrangement uses TRBV7-6 and TRBJ2-1, with D uncertain. The CDR3 covers 12 residues. V lost 5 bases to trimming and J lost 8 bases, with 10 bases between them. Germline lookup yields CDR1 SGHVS and CDR2 FNYEAQ.

This clonotype has only a few counts. The chain links TRBV5-5 to TRBJ2-3, with D unclear. Germline V gene sequence: CDR1 SGHKS, CDR2 YYEKEE (reference sequence). This CDR3 has 16 residues. V lost 0 bases and J lost 0, with 11 bases in between. The CDR3 here is CASSLVPLTSTDTQYF. In nucleotides, the CDR3 is TGTGCCAGCAGCTTGGTTCCCCTCACTAGCACAGATACGCAGTATTTT.

This clonotype has more than one count but fewer than ten. This rearrangement joins TRBV5-1 to TRBJ2-5; a weak D match, TRBD2 (7 bases). CDR1 SGHRS and CDR2 YFSETQ come from the germline V gene. The CDR3 spans 14 residues. The germline V and J ends were trimmed by 3 bases and 4 bases, with 13 bases remaining between them. The CDR3 coding sequence is TGCGCCAGCAGCTCGGGGGGCGCGGGAGAGACCCAGTACTTC. Translated, it gives CASSSGGAGETQYF.

This clonotype has more than one count but fewer than ten. This chain connects TRBV4-1 to TRBJ2-3, with D tentatively TRBD1 or TRBD2 (6 bases each). This CDR3 contains 16 residues. V dropped 1 base and J dropped 5 bases, with 16 bases sitting between them. The germline V gene encodes CDR1 MGHRA and CDR2 YSYEKL. In DNA form, the CDR3 reads TGCGCCAGCAGCCAAGCGGGACTTCAAGGGGGAGATACGCAGTATTTT. Protein: CASSQAGLQGGDTQYF.

This clonotype was found a few times. This rearrangement joins TRBV19 to TRBJ2-1, with D possibly being TRBD2 (6 bases). This CDR3 spans 18 amino acids. CDR1 is LNHDA and CDR2 is SQIVND in the germline V gene (reference sequence). Trimming stripped 0 bases from V and 7 bases from J, with 22 bases between. The CDR3 sequence is CASSIDSPGVGARNEQFF. For the CDR3, the DNA is TGTGCCAGTAGTATAGACAGTCCGGGAGTAGGAGCAAGGAATGAGCAGTTCTTC.

With respect to this clonotype: At one of its ends the junction is not consistent with the germline gene, which may arise from a read error. The V and J genes are TRBV18 and TRBJ1-2, with TRBD1 matching 12 bases. CDR3 length: 17 amino acids. Germline V gives CDR1 KGHSH, CDR2 LQKENI. The CDR3 DNA reads TGTGCCAGTTCACCACCGAAGGGGACAGGGGGCTTCTATGGCTACACCTTC. It specifies CASSPPKGTGGFYGYTF.

Only a few counts were recorded for this clonotype. The rearrangement links TRBV19 to TRBJ1-5; D unresolved. The CDR3 contains 14 residues. The V end lost 1 base, the J end lost 1 base, and 5 bases lay between the germline ends. The germline V gene has CDR1 LNHDA and CDR2 SQIVND (reference sequence). CDR3 DNA: TGTGCCAGTAGTATAGTGAGGAGCAATCAGCCCCAGCATTTT. Amino acids: CASSIVRSNQPQHF.

This clonotype has more than one count but fewer than ten. The rearrangement uses TRBV18 and TRBJ1-5; possible D gene TRBD1, 6 bases. V was shortened by 1 base and J by 3 bases, with 13 bases between the two germline ends. The V gene's germline CDR1 is KGHSH and CDR2 LQKENI. The CDR3 runs to 16 residues. The CDR3 loop is CASSPQDGGANQPQHF. CDR3 bases: TGTGCCAGCTCACCACAGGACGGGGGGGCCAATCAGCCCCAGCATTTT.

The J gene is TRBJ2-5, the V gene TRBV5-4; 7 nucleotides agree with TRBD2. The CDR3 is 16 residues long. After removal of 1 base from V and 2 bases from J, the junction contained 8 bases not matched to a gene. From germline, CDR1 is SGHNT and CDR2 YYREEE (reference sequence). This CDR3 is CASSLSLAAPQETQYF. The CDR3 nucleotides are TGTGCCAGCAGCTTGTCTCTAGCGGCTCCTCAAGAGACCCAGTACTTC. The variable domain in full, with the rest retrieved from reference TRBV5-4 and TRBJ2-5, is ETGVTQSPTHLIKTRGQQVTLRCSSQSGHNTVSWYQQALGQGPQFIFQYYREEENGRGNFPPRFSGLQFPNYSSELNVNALELDDSALYLCASSLSLAAPQETQYFGPGTRLLVL.

This clonotype was picked up many times. The rearrangement joins TRBV7-2 to TRBJ2-3; D uncertain. CDR1 SGHTA and CDR2 FQGNSA come from the germline V gene. The CDR3 is 11 residues long. Deletions cut 8 bases from V and 6 bases from J, with 9 bases between. CDR3 loop: CASASLDTQYF. DNA of the CDR3: TGTGCCAGCGCATCGCTTGATACGCAGTATTTT. The whole variable domain, remainder taken from reference TRBV7-2 and TRBJ2-3, is GAGVSQSPSNKVTEKGKDVELRCDPISGHTALYWYRQSLGQGLEFLIYFQGNSAPDKSGLPSDRFSAERTGGSVSTLTIQRTQQEDSAVYLCASASLDTQYFGPGTRLTVL.

The rearrangement links TRBV12-3 or TRBV12-4 to TRBJ2-3; D is undetermined. Trimming stripped 2 bases from V and 5 bases from J, with 17 bases between. The CDR3 length is 16 residues. The CDR3 here is CASSLFGVGFVDTQYF. Written as DNA, the CDR3 is TGTGCCAGCAGTTTATTTGGGGTGGGATTTGTAGATACGCAGTATTTT.

This clonotype was picked up a small number of times. V usage is TRBV27 and J usage is TRBJ1-2; 9 bases fit TRBD1. Germline CDR1 and CDR2: MNHEY and SMNVEV (reference sequence). The V segment lost 7 bases and the J segment 6 bases; nucleotides outside the gene matches: 18. The CDR3 extends over 17 amino acids. The CDR3 bases are TGTGCCAGCACCACCGGGACAGGGCAATTTGGGTCGGATGGCTACACCTTC. This gives the protein CASTTGTGQFGSDGYTF.

This sequence joins TRBV24-1 and TRBJ2-5, with TRBD2 matching over 11 bases. The CDR3 is 16 amino acids. The V and J ends lost 4 bases and 2 bases, in that order; junction bases with no gene match: 5. Germline values: CDR1 KGHDR, CDR2 SFDVKD. DNA of the CDR3: TGTGCCACCAGTGACCCACTAGCGGGGGTACAAGAGACCCAGTACTTC. Its protein product is CATSDPLAGVQETQYF.

The rearrangement links TRBV20-1 to TRBJ2-7; D is uncertain. CDR3 size: 14 residues. The germline V gene encodes CDR1 DFQATT and CDR2 SNEGSKA (reference sequence). V was shortened by 3 bases and J by 0 bases, with 12 bases between the two germline ends. The CDR3 loop reads CSASGVSSSYEQYF. The DNA of the CDR3 is TGCAGTGCTAGTGGCGTTTCGAGCTCCTACGAGCAGTACTTC.